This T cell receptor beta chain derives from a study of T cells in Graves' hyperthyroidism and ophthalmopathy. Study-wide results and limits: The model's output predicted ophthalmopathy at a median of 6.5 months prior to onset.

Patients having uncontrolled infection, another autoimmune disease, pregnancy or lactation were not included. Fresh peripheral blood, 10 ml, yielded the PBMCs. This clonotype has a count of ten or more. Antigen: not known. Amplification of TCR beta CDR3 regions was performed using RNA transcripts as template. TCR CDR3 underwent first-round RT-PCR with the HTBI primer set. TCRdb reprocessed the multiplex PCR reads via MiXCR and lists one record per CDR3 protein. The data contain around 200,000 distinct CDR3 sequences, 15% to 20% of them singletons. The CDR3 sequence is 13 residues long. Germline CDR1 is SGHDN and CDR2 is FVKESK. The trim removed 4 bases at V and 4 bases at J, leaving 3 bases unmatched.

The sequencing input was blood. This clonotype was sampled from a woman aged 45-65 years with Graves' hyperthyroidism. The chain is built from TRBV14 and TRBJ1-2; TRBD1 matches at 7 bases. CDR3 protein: CASSPWTGYGYTF. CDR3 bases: TGTGCCAGCAGCCCCTGGACAGGCTATGGCTACACCTTC.